A selection of T cell receptor beta chains follows, all from one sample in a study of CD4 T cells in relation to SARS-CoV-2 and coronaviruses. Clones were sequenced by immunoSEQ multiplex PCR, and TCRdb holds only the in-frame ones, with some missing. The repertoire includes about 60,000 clones, 92% of them detected once, and around 0.41% sits in the top ten. The sequenced sample was naive CD4+ T cells from PBMCs. The source is an adult with COVID-19. Each CDR3 is given with its conserved first and last residue. The D gene is left open where the match is weak. Rows give clone size only sometimes, using once, few, many, or a class for an expanded clone.

d_call clone_size j_call v_call cdr3_aa cdr3_nt
TRBD2 . TRBJ2-1 TRBV7-2 CASSLERDSYNEQFF TGTGCCAGCAGCCTCGAGCGGGATTCCTACAATGAGCAGTTCTTC
. . TRBJ1-3 TRBV19 CASRATGGNTIYF TGTGCCAGCAGAGCGACGGGGGGAAACACCATATATTTT
. . TRBJ1-1 TRBV30 CAGKDSRRTEAFF TGTGCCGGAAAGGACAGTCGGCGGACTGAAGCTTTCTTT
. . TRBJ1-1 TRBV18 CASSPGVNTEAFF TGTGCCAGCTCACCGGGGGTGAACACTGAAGCTTTCTTT
. . TRBJ2-7 TRBV28 CASSLGPDYEQYF TGTGCCAGCAGTCTGGGACCGGACTACGAGCAGTACTTC
. . TRBJ1-5 TRBV7-6 CASSSTTGNQPQHF TGTGCCAGCAGCTCCACCACAGGGAATCAGCCCCAGCATTTT
TRBD1 . TRBJ1-4 TRBV28 CASRVRGWEKLFF TGTGCCAGCAGGGTCAGGGGGTGGGAAAAACTGTTTTTT
TRBD1 . TRBJ2-5 TRBV7-2 CASSRTLSGQGGETQYF TGTGCCAGCAGTCGAACGCTGTCGGGACAGGGAGGAGAGACCCAGTACTTC
TRBD2 . TRBJ2-1 TRBV28 CASSSRLMAGVDNEQFF TGTGCCAGCAGTTCCCGCCTTATGGCGGGAGTGGACAATGAGCAGTTCTTC
. . TRBJ2-1 TRBV11-2 CASSLRPGEQFF TGTGCCAGCAGCTTAAGGCCGGGGGAGCAGTTCTTC
. . TRBJ1-5 TRBV4-1 CASSSHLGKEVNQPQHF TGCGCCAGCAGCTCCCATTTGGGAAAAGAAGTCAATCAGCCCCAGCATTTT
. . TRBJ1-4 TRBV24-1 CATSQGQANEKLFF TGTGCCACCAGCCAAGGGCAGGCTAATGAAAAACTGTTTTTT
. . TRBJ2-1 TRBV29-1 CSVEILGSSYNEQFF TGCAGCGTTGAAATTCTTGGCAGTAGCTACAATGAGCAGTTCTTC
. . TRBJ1-1 TRBV6-5 CASSPAQNTEAFF TGTGCCAGCAGTCCCGCCCAGAACACTGAAGCTTTCTTT
. . TRBJ1-1 TRBV7-2 CASSLNIPGLEAFF TGTGCCAGCAGCTTAAACATTCCAGGACTGGAAGCTTTCTTT
. . TRBJ2-1 TRBV28 CARVPKRVSSYNEQFF TGTGCCAGGGTGCCTAAGCGGGTCAGCTCCTACAATGAGCAGTTCTTC
. once TRBJ2-2 TRBV2 CAPKRAGRHPDNTGELFF TGTGCCCCAAAGCGGGCGGGGAGACATCCAGACAACACCGGGGAGCTGTTTTTT
TRBD2 . TRBJ2-3 TRBV7-6 CASSLGAGSGDTQYF TGTGCCAGCAGCTTAGGAGCGGGATCGGGAGATACGCAGTATTTT
. few TRBJ2-2 TRBV30 CAWSIGPGELFF TGTGCCTGGAGTATCGGCCCCGGGGAGCTGTTTTTT
TRBD2 . TRBJ2-6 TRBV7-2 CASSSSGSAGANVLTF TGTGCCAGCAGCTCCAGCGGGAGCGCTGGGGCCAACGTCCTGACTTTC
. . TRBJ1-1 TRBV3-1/TRBV3-2 CASSLGQYVGTEAFF TGTGCCAGCAGCCTGGGTCAGTACGTTGGTACTGAAGCTTTCTTT
. . TRBJ2-3 TRBV7-3 CASSLIASPVDTQYF TGTGCCAGCAGCTTAATTGCCTCCCCCGTTGATACGCAGTATTTT
. . TRBJ2-7 TRBV4-2 CASSRNVGGGEQYF TGTGCCAGCAGCCGGAATGTGGGGGGAGGCGAGCAGTACTTC
TRBD1 . TRBJ2-7 TRBV5-4 CASSLSRTGGVQYF TGTGCCAGCAGCTTGTCTCGGACAGGGGGCGTGCAGTACTTC
TRBD1 . TRBJ2-3 TRBV11-2 CASSWPGTGGKDTQYF TGTGCCAGCAGCTGGCCGGGGACAGGGGGCAAAGATACGCAGTATTTT
. . TRBJ2-7 TRBV15 CATSRERGTYEQYF TGTGCCACCAGCAGAGAGCGAGGGACCTACGAGCAGTACTTC
. . TRBJ2-5 TRBV5-1 CASSLRRGPSETQYF TGCGCCAGCAGCTTGAGGCGGGGTCCGTCGGAGACCCAGTACTTC
. . TRBJ2-2 TRBV18 CASSPPGLPGELFF TGTGCCAGCTCACCACCGGGGCTGCCCGGGGAGCTGTTTTTT
. . TRBJ2-2 TRBV5-1 CASSLSGYSASGELFF TGCGCCAGCAGCTTATCAGGGTACAGTGCTTCCGGGGAGCTGTTTTTT
. . TRBJ2-7 TRBV6-5 CASSYRETGSYEQYF TGTGCCAGCAGTTACAGGGAGACTGGGTCCTACGAGCAGTACTTC
. . TRBJ1-3 TRBV19 CASIGDVRDTIYF TGTGCCAGTATAGGGGACGTCCGGGACACCATATATTTT
TRBD1 . TRBJ1-5 TRBV2 CASSRGGTAFGQPQHF TGTGCCAGCTCCCGAGGAGGGACAGCATTTGGTCAGCCCCAGCATTTT
TRBD1 . TRBJ2-7 TRBV14 CASSQAFWGQGAGEQYF TGTGCCAGCAGCCAAGCCTTCTGGGGACAGGGGGCGGGCGAGCAGTACTTC
. . TRBJ1-4 TRBV7-2 CASTHRSGGVEKLFF TGTGCCAGCACCCATCGATCTGGGGGCGTTGAAAAACTGTTTTTT
. . TRBJ2-3 TRBV7-2 CASSLMVRATTQYF TGTGCCAGCAGCTTAATGGTTCGAGCAACCACGCAGTATTTT
TRBD2 . TRBJ2-1 TRBV14 CASSQDLPSGGREQFF TGTGCCAGCAGCCAAGATTTACCTAGCGGCGGGCGGGAGCAGTTCTTC
TRBD2 . TRBJ2-3 TRBV4-1 CASSQGSGSGREGNPHTQYF TGCGCCAGCAGCCAAGGATCGGGGTCAGGGCGGGAGGGGAACCCTCATACGCAGTATTTT
. . TRBJ2-6 TRBV30 CAWSSRGLAGANVLTF TGTGCCTGGAGTTCACGGGGATTGGCTGGGGCCAACGTCCTGACTTTC
TRBD2 . TRBJ2-1 TRBV28 CASRTTGGTSGIKRSYNEQFF TGTGCCAGCAGGACAACGGGCGGGACTAGCGGGATTAAACGATCCTACAATGAGCAGTTCTTC
TRBD1 . TRBJ1-2 TRBV12-3/TRBV12-4 CASSQGAYGYTF TGTGCCAGCAGCCAGGGGGCTTATGGCTACACCTTC
. . TRBJ1-1 TRBV28 CASSSGRTQAFF TGTGCCAGCAGTTCGGGCAGAACTCAAGCTTTCTTT
TRBD2 . TRBJ2-6 TRBV29-1 CSVVTSGRSGANVLTF TGCAGCGTCGTGACTAGCGGGAGATCTGGGGCCAACGTCCTGACTTTC
. few TRBJ2-2 TRBV2 CASSPDYTGELFF TGTGCCAGCAGCCCAGATTACACCGGGGAGCTGTTTTTT
TRBD2 . TRBJ2-1 TRBV5-6 CASSLGREAEQFF TGTGCCAGCAGCTTGGGACGGGAGGCTGAGCAGTTCTTC
TRBD1 . TRBJ2-5 TRBV3-1/TRBV3-2 CASSRLTGMETQYF TGTGCCAGCAGCCGATTGACAGGGATGGAGACCCAGTACTTC